This record covers a single T cell receptor (beta chain). Antigen unknown. These data are taken from a study of T cells in localized non-small cell lung cancer. The CDR3 loop spans 15 amino acids. CDR1 LNHDA and CDR2 SQIVND come from the germline V gene (reference sequence). V dropped 1 base and J dropped 4 bases, with 10 bases sitting between them. Libraries were prepared by immunoSEQ multiplex PCR; TCRdb keeps only in-frame clonotypes and omits some of them. The sample lists roughly 50,000 clones, about four fifths occurring once. Study-level results: Among blood samples, higher T cell density accompanied longer overall survival. Sequencing, confined to only one tumor region, leaves heterogeneity possible. Exceeding tumor, uninvolved adjacent lung had the highest T cell clonality. Adjacent lung exhibited a median of about 56 among the 100 most abundant tumor clones.

The chain has TRBV19 and TRBJ2-2, with D perhaps matching TRBD2 (5 bases). The starting material was peripheral blood, obtained before any cancer treatment. The sequence derives from an older female donor with stage II squamous cell lung carcinoma. The CDR3 reads CASSIVGSGTGELFF. CDR3 coding DNA: TGTGCCAGTAGTATAGTCGGCAGCGGCACCGGGGAGCTGTTTTTT.